These 14 T cell receptor beta chains originate from one sample sequenced in a study of CD8 T cells in Susac syndrome. Reverse transcription used roughly 0.45 to 1 ug RNA and random hexamers. Each CDR3 protein gets one entry after TCRdb re-called the immunoSEQ multiplex PCR reads with MiXCR. The table records some 150,000 distinct CDR3 sequences, roughly 94% of them present only once. Source material: CD8+ T cells from PBMCs. The receptors were gathered from a human donor in good health.

V gene TRBV29-1 combines with J gene TRBJ2-7; D is undetermined. The CDR3 length is 14 residues. Trimming cost V 0 bases and J 2 bases, with 11 bases left between them. Germline V lookup: CDR1 SQVTM, CDR2 ANQGSEA. The CDR3 nucleotides read TGCAGCGTTGAAGATTCGAGACAAACCTACGAGCAGTACTTC. Its protein is CSVEDSRQTYEQYF.

This chain joins TRBV12-3 or TRBV12-4 and TRBJ2-2, with no clear D. V was clipped by 5 bases and J by 9 bases, with 10 bases between them. The CDR3 is 12 residues long. CDR3 residues: CASSNPVRELFF. CDR3 coding DNA: TGTGCCAGCAGTAACCCAGTAAGGGAGCTGTTTTTT.

Only one count was recorded for this clonotype. The chain carries TRBV29-1 and TRBJ2-7; D assignment may be TRBD1 or TRBD2 (5 bases each). In germline, CDR1 is SQVTM, CDR2 ANQGSEA. V gave up 4 bases and J gave up 2 bases, with 15 bases separating them. There are 14 residues in the CDR3. Here the CDR3 reads CSVAPGTVAYEQYF. The DNA for the CDR3 is TGCAGCGTTGCCCCCGGGACCGTCGCCTACGAGCAGTACTTC.

The V call is TRBV29-1, the J call TRBJ2-1; 14 bases fit TRBD2. The trim removed 0 bases at V and 7 bases at J, leaving 2 bases unmatched. This CDR3 contains 15 residues. Looked up from germline, CDR1 is SQVTM and CDR2 is ANQGSEA. This chain's CDR3 is CSVEDGTSGRNEQFF. The CDR3 DNA reads as TGCAGCGTTGAAGATGGGACTAGCGGGAGAAATGAGCAGTTCTTC.

CDR3 in DNA: TGCGCCAGCAGACAACTGACTAGCGGGAGTGTAGGCGGGGAGCTGTTTTTT. This sequence encodes CASRQLTSGSVGGELFF. The chain has TRBV4-1 and TRBJ2-2; the match to TRBD2 covers 12 bases. After removal of 6 bases from V and 7 bases from J, the junction contained 12 bases not matched to a gene. Germline V gene sequence: CDR1 MGHRA, CDR2 YSYEKL. This CDR3 contains 17 residues.

The chain uses TRBV30 and TRBJ1-2, with 11 bases that match TRBD1. The ends lost 2 bases at V and 8 bases at J; junction bases unmatched: 7. Germline V gene data show CDR1 as GTSNPN and CDR2 as SVGIG (reference sequence). The CDR3 is made up of 14 amino acids. CDR3 sequence reads: CAWSLGQGAAGYTF. For the CDR3, the DNA is TGTGCCTGGAGTTTAGGACAGGGGGCGGCCGGCTACACCTTC.

This chain connects TRBV29-1 to TRBJ2-7; tentative D call: TRBD1 (7 bases). The CDR3 length is 15 residues. Germline values: CDR1 SQVTM, CDR2 ANQGSEA. Trimming left V 4 bases short and J 5 bases short, with 21 bases between. The CDR3 DNA reads TGCAGCGTTGTGGCAGGGGGGTCATACGGGGACGAGCAGTACTTC. Its translation: CSVVAGGSYGDEQYF.

The gene calls are TRBV19 and TRBJ1-1; D remains ambiguous. Germline V lookup: CDR1 LNHDA, CDR2 SQIVND (reference sequence). V lost 3 bases and J 9 bases, leaving 8 bases between the germline ends. This CDR3 region has 11 residues. The CDR3 loop reads CASSIGRKAFF. In DNA, the CDR3 is TGTGCCAGTAGTATCGGGAGGAAAGCTTTCTTT.

The chain carries TRBV6-2 or TRBV6-3 and TRBJ2-7; 8 bases fit TRBD2. V was clipped by 8 bases and J by 2 bases; unmatched bases: 8. This CDR3 spans 14 amino acids. Germline V gene lookup returns CDR1 MNHEY and CDR2 SVGEGT. The CDR3 reads CASVFAGGTYEQYF. The CDR3, as DNA: TGTGCCAGCGTCTTCGCGGGAGGCACCTACGAGCAGTACTTC.

The rearrangement links TRBV6-2 or TRBV6-3 to TRBJ2-3; the match to TRBD2 covers 7 bases. CDR3 length equals 15 residues. The trim removed 2 bases at V and 2 bases at J, leaving 4 bases unmatched. Germline-derived CDR1 and CDR2 are MNHEY and SVGEGT. The CDR3 DNA reads as TGTGCCAGCAGTTACCGGCGGGAGCCCACAGATACGCAGTATTTT. As protein: CASSYRREPTDTQYF.

The chain combines TRBV28 with TRBJ2-7, with 9 nucleotides matching TRBD1. The CDR3 covers 18 residues. The germline CDR1 and CDR2 sequences are MDHEN and SYDVKM. V lost 3 bases and J lost 4; bases outside the gene matches: 16. The CDR3 DNA reads TGTGCCAGCAGTTTCGTCCTTACTCCCGGGACAGGGTCATACGAGCAGTACTTC. Protein: CASSFVLTPGTGSYEQYF.

The chain is built from TRBV4-3 and TRBJ2-2, with unresolved D. The CDR3 has 12 amino acids. Per the germline V gene, CDR1 is LGHNA and CDR2 is YSLEER. Trimming left V 6 bases short and J 2 bases short, with 4 bases between. The CDR3 reads CASRDNTGELFF. The CDR3 DNA reads TGCGCCAGCAGAGACAACACCGGGGAGCTGTTTTTT.

The CDR3 region has the DNA TGTGCCGAGGGACAGGTGCCGACATTAACGACCCAGTACTTC. As protein: CAEGQVPTLTTQYF. The chain links TRBV7-2 to TRBJ2-5; 8 bases map to TRBD1. Trimming at V came to 11 bases and at J to 7 bases, leaving 15 bases not matched to a gene. The CDR3 length is 14 residues. Germline CDR1 is SGHTA and CDR2 is FQGNSA.

The V gene is TRBV28, the J gene TRBJ2-7; possibly TRBD1 for D (5 bases). The V and J ends lost 1 base and 5 bases respectively, with 15 bases between them. CDR1 and CDR2 (germline): MDHEN, SYDVKM. The CDR3 totals 15 residues. This chain's CDR3 is CASSLSDKEGDEQYF. CDR3 DNA sequence: TGTGCCAGCAGTTTATCAGACAAGGAAGGGGACGAGCAGTACTTC.